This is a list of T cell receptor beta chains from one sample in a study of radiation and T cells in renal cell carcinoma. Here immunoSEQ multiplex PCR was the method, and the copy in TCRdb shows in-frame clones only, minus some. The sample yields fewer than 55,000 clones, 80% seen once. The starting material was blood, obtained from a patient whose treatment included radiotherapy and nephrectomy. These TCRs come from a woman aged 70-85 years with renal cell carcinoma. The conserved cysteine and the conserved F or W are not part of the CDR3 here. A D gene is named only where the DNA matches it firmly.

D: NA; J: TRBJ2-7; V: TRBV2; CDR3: ASGRGIFEQY
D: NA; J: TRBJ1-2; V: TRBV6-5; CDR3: ASSYQGVGGYT
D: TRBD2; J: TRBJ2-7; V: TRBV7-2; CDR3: ASSSLAGGTYEQY
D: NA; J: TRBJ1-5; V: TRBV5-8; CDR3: ASSLTRDQPQH
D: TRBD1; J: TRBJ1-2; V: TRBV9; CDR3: ASSIDRGHYGYT
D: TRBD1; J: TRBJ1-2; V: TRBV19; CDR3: ASSIDRAYGYT
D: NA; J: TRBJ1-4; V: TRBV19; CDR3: ASSIVDVGNEKLF
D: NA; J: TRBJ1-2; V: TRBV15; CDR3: ATSREQGRGNT
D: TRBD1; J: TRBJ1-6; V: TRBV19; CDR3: ASSVGTAKNSPLH
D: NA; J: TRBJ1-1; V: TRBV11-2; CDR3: ASNTVRGPGRTEAF
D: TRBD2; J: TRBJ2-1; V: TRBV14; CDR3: ASSQGAGGFSYNEQF
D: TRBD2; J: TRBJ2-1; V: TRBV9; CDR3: ASSVEVAGGRDEQF
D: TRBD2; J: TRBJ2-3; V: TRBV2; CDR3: ASSTPLGLAGPFWLVDTQY
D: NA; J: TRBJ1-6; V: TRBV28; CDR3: ASAAGNSPLH
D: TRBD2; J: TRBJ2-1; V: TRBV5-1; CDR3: ASTLAGGTYNEQF
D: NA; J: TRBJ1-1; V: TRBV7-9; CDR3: ASSLGVRTATEAF
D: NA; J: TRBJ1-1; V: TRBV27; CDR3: ASSFMRANTEAF
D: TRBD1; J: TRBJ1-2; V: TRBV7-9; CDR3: ASSPAAGGNYGYT
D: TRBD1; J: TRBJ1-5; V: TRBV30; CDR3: AWSTGTGGQPQH
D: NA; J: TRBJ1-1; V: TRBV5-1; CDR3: ASSLASGGNTEAF
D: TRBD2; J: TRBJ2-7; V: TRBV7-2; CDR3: ASSSFGERGTYEQY
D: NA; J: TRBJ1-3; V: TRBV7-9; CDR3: ASKRDISGNTIY
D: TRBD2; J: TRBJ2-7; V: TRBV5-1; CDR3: ASSLDWLAGGPAYEQY
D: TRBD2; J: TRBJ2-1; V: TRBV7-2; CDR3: ASSLVGLAGYSYNEQF
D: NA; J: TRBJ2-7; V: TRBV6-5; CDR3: ASRVSRSYEQY
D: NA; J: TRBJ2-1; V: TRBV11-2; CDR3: ASSLAQGRVYNEQF
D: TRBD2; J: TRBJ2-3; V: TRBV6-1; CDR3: ASGLAGTDTQY
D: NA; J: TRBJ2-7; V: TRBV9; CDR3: ASSDGSGVYEQY
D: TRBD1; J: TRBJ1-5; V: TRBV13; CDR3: ASSLDRGKPQH
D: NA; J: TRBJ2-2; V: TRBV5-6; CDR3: ASSGSGGGELF
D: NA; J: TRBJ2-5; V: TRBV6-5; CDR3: ASSPGPGTQY
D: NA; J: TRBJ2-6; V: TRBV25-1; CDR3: ASSPLLDFSGANVLT
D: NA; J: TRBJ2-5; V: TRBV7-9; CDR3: ASSPQETQY
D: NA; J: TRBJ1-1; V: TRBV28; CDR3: ASSDGGMNTEAF
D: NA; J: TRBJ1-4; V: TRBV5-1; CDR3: ASSLEGTNEKLF
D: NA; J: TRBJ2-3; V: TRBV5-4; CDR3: ASSAVAGSTDTQY
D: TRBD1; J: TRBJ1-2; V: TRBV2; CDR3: ASSATGGVYGYT
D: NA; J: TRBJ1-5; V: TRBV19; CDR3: ASRNSNQPQH
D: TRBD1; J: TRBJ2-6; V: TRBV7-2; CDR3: ASSLRPGQSYSGANVLT
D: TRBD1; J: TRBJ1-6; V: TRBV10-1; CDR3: ASSTGVNSPLH
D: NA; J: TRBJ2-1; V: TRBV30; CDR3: AWSVSSGTPSSYNEQF
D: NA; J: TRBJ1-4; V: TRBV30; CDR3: AVRRTGNEKLF
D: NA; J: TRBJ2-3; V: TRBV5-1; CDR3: ASSPLRTDTQY
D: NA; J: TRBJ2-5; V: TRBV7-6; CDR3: ASSLVENAGKETQY
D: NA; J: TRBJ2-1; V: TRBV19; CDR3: ASSMGIPYNEQF
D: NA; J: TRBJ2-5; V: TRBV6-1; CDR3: ASSEGAGWQGWN
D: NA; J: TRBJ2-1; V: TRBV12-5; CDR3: ASGIGREQF
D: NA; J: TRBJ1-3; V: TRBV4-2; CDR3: ASSQGQASSGNTIY
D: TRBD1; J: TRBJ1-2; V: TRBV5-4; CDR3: ASSAGQGDYGYT
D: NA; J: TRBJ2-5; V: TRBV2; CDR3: ASRRDRQETQY
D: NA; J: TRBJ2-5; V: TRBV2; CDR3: ASSEVGRETQY
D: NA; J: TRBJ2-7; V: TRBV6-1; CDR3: ASSAKPGTPTFTYEQY
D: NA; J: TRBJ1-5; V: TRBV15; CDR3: ATSRVLSNQPQH
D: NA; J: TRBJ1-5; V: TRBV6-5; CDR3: ASSPRGDQPQH
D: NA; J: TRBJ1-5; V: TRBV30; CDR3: AWSISGDQPQH
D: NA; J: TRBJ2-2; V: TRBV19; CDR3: ASAGSLRAGELF